This T cell receptor beta chain was recorded in a study of blood T cell repertoires in COVID-19. The wider study: From T cells, B-cell-depleted T cells, or PBMCs came the material, which was cDNA or gDNA.

Germline CDR1 LGHDT, CDR2 YNNKEL (reference sequence). The CDR3 is 13 residues long. V was cut by 7 bases and J by 5 bases, with 14 bases left in between. This clone was seen once. Generated by immunoSEQ multiplex PCR, the TCRdb table keeps only in-frame clones and is missing some. This sample has about 210,000 clones, with approximately 81% found just once. The V gene is TRBV3-1 (or the pseudogene TRBV3-2), the J gene TRBJ2-5, with a weak D call TRBD2 (7 bases). The sample consisted of PBMCs or T cells enriched from blood (not recorded which). This receptor was taken from a woman aged 50 to 65 with acute COVID-19. The CDR3 reads CASKDGGAETQYF. In DNA, the CDR3 is TGTGCCAGCAAGGATGGGGGGGCGGAGACCCAGTACTTC.